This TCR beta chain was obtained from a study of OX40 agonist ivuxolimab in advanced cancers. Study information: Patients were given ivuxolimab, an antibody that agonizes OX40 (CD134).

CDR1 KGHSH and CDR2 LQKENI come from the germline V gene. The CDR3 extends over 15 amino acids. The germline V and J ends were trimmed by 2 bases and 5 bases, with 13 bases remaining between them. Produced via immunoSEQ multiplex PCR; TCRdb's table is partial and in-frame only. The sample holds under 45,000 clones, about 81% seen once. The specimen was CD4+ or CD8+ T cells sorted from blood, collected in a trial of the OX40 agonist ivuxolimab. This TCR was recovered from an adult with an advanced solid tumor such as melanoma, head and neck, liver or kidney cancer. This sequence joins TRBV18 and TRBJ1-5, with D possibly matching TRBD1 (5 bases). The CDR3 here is CASSPNTGRDQPQHF. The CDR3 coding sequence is TGTGCCAGCTCACCAAACACAGGTAGAGATCAGCCCCAGCATTTT.